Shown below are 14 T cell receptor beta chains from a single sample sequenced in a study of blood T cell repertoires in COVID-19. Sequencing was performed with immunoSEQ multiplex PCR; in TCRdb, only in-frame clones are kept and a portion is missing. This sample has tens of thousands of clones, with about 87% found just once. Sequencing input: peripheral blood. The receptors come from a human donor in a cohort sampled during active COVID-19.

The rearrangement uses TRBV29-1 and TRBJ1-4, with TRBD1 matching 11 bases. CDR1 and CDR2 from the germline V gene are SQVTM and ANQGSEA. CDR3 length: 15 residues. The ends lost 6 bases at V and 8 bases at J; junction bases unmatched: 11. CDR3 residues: CSVGLGTGGNEKLFF. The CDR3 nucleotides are TGCAGCGTGGGCCTAGGGACAGGGGGAAACGAAAAACTGTTTTTT.

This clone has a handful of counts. The CDR3 reads CASSRTRDRAYEQYF. The CDR3 bases are TGTGCCAGCAGCCGAACCCGGGATCGCGCCTACGAGCAGTACTTC. This chain uses TRBV5-4 with TRBJ2-7; D possibly corresponds to TRBD2 (5 bases). CDR1 is SGHNT and CDR2 is YYREEE in the germline V gene (reference sequence). The CDR3 spans 15 residues. Deletions cut 4 bases from V and 2 bases from J, with 16 bases between.

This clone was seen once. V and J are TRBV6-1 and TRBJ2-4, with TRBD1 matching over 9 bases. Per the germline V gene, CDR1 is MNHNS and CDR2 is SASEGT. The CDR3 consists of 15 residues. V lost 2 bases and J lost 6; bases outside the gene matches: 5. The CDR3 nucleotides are TGTGCCAGCAGTGAACCCTGGACAGGGGCAAACATTCAGTACTTC. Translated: CASSEPWTGANIQYF.

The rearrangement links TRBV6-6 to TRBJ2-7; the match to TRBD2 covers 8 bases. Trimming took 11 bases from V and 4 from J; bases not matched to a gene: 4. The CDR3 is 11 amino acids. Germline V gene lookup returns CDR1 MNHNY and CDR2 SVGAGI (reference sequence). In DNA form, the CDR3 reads TGTGCCGGAGGCGGGGGGTACGAGCAGTACTTC. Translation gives CAGGGGYEQYF.

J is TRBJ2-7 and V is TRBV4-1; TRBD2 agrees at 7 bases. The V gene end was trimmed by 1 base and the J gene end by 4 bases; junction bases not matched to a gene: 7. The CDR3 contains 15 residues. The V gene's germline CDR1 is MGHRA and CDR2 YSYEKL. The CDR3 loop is CASSQVGGSEYEQYF. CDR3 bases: TGCGCCAGCAGCCAAGTCGGGGGGTCCGAATACGAGCAGTACTTC.

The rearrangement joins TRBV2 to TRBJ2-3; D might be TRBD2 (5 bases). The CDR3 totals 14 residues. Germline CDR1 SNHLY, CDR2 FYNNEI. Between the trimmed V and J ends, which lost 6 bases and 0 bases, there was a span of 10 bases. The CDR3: CASRAGGSTDTQYF. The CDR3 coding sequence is TGTGCCAGCAGGGCGGGTGGGAGCACAGATACGCAGTATTTT.

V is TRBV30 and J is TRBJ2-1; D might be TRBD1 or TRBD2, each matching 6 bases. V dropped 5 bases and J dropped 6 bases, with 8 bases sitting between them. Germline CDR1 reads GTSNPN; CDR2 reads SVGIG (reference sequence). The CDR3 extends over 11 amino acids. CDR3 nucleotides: TGTGCCTGGGGGGGGCCCAATGAGCAGTTCTTC. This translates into CAWGGPNEQFF.

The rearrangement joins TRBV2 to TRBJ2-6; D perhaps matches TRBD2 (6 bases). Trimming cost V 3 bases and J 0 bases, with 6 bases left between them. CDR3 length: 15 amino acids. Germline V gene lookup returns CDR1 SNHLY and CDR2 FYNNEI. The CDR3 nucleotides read TGTGCCAGCAGTGAGGGGGGCTCTGGGGCCAACGTCCTGACTTTC. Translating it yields CASSEGGSGANVLTF.

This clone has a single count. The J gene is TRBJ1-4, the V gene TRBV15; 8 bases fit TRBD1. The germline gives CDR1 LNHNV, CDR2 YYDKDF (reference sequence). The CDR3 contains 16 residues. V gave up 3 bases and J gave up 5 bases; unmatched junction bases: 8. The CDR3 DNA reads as TGTGCCACCAGCAGGGCAGACAGGGGAGGGAATGAAAAACTGTTTTTT. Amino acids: CATSRADRGGNEKLFF.

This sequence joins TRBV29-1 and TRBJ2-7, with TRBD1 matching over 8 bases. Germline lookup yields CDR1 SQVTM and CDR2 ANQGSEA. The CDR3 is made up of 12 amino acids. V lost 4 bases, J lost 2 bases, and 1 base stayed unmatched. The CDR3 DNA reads TGCAGCGTTGTCAGGGGGCCCTACGAGCAGTACTTC. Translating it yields CSVVRGPYEQYF.

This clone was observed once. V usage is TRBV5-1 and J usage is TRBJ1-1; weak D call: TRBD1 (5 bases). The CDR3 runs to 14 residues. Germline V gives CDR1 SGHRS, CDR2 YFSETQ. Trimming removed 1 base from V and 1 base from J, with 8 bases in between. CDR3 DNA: TGCGCCAGCAGCTTGACCGGACAGAACACTGAAGCTTTCTTT. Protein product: CASSLTGQNTEAFF.

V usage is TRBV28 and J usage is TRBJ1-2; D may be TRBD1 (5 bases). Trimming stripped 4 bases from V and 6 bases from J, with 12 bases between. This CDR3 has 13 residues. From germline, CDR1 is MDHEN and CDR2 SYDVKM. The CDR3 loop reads CASSSQGWDGYTF. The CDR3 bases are TGTGCCAGCAGTTCTCAGGGATGGGATGGCTACACCTTC.

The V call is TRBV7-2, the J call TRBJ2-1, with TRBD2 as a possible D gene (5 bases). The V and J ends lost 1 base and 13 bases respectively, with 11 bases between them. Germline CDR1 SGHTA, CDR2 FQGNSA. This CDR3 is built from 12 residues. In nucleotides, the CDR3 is TGTGCCAGCAGCTTAGGAGGGATGAATCAGTTCTTC. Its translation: CASSLGGMNQFF.

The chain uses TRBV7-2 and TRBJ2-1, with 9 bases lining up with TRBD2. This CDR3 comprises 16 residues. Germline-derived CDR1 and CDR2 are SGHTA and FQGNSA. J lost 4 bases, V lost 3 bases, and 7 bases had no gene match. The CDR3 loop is CASSFAGGSGYNEQFF. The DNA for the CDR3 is TGTGCCAGCAGCTTCGCGGGAGGGTCGGGATACAATGAGCAGTTCTTC. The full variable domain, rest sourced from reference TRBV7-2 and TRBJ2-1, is GAGVSQSPSNKVTEKGKDVELRCDPISGHTALYWYRQSLGQGLEFLIYFQGNSAPDKSGLPSDRFSAERTGGSVSTLTIQRTQQEDSAVYLCASSFAGGSGYNEQFFGPGTRLTVL.